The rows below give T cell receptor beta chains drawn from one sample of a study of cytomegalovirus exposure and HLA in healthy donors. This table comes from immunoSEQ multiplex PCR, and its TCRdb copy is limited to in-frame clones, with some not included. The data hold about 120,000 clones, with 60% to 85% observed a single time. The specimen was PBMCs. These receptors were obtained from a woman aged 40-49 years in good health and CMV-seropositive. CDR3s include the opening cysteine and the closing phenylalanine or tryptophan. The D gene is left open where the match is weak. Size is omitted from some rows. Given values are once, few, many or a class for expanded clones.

CDR3nt: TGTGCCAGTAGTATGCGAGGCAGGGTTGGAGGGGAGACCCAGTACTTC
CDR3aa: CASSMRGRVGGETQYF
j_gene: TRBJ2-5
v_gene: TRBV19
abundance: NA
d_gene: NA

CDR3nt: TGTGCCACCCGCGAGACAGGCTACTATGGCTACACCTTC
CDR3aa: CATRETGYYGYTF
j_gene: TRBJ1-2
v_gene: TRBV19
abundance: NA
d_gene: NA

CDR3nt: TGTGCCAGCAGCTTGGATCTAGCGGGGGGTGGTGAGACCCAGTACTTC
CDR3aa: CASSLDLAGGGETQYF
j_gene: TRBJ2-5
v_gene: TRBV5-4
abundance: NA
d_gene: TRBD2

CDR3nt: TGTGCCAGCAGCTTAGGAAGCGGGGGCACAGATACGCAGTATTTT
CDR3aa: CASSLGSGGTDTQYF
j_gene: TRBJ2-3
v_gene: TRBV7-9
abundance: few
d_gene: TRBD2

CDR3nt: TGTGCCAGCTCACCCCCCGGGAGCGGGGGTCAAGAGACCCAGTACTTC
CDR3aa: CASSPPGSGGQETQYF
j_gene: TRBJ2-5
v_gene: TRBV18
abundance: NA
d_gene: TRBD2

CDR3nt: TGTGCCAGCTCACCACCGAAAGGGGTAAATGAAAAACTGTTTTTT
CDR3aa: CASSPPKGVNEKLFF
j_gene: TRBJ1-4
v_gene: TRBV18
abundance: few
d_gene: NA

CDR3nt: TGTGCCAGCAGTTCACACAGGGGTGGGAACACTGAAGCTTTCTTT
CDR3aa: CASSSHRGGNTEAFF
j_gene: TRBJ1-1
v_gene: TRBV27
abundance: NA
d_gene: TRBD1

CDR3nt: TGTGCCAGCGGTATAGCGGGGAACACCGGGGAGCTGTTTTTT
CDR3aa: CASGIAGNTGELFF
j_gene: TRBJ2-2
v_gene: TRBV5-4
abundance: NA
d_gene: TRBD2

CDR3nt: TGTGCCAGCAGCTTATCCGGCGGATACAATGAGCAGTTCTTC
CDR3aa: CASSLSGGYNEQFF
j_gene: TRBJ2-1
v_gene: TRBV7-3
abundance: NA
d_gene: NA

CDR3nt: TGCAGTGCTATGACAGGGGTAGCTTTCTTT
CDR3aa: CSAMTGVAFF
j_gene: TRBJ1-1
v_gene: TRBV20-1
abundance: NA
d_gene: TRBD1

CDR3nt: TGTGCCTGGAGTACAGGGCCCTACGAGCAGTACTTC
CDR3aa: CAWSTGPYEQYF
j_gene: TRBJ2-7
v_gene: TRBV30
abundance: NA
d_gene: NA

CDR3nt: TGCGCCAGCAGCCAAGCGTATAACTATGGCTACACCTTC
CDR3aa: CASSQAYNYGYTF
j_gene: TRBJ1-2
v_gene: TRBV4-1
abundance: NA
d_gene: NA

CDR3nt: TGTGCCAGCACACCTCCAGGGGGAGTAAACATTCAGTACTTC
CDR3aa: CASTPPGGVNIQYF
j_gene: TRBJ2-4
v_gene: TRBV28
abundance: once
d_gene: TRBD1

CDR3nt: TGTGCCAGCAGCTTAGCGGGACAGGGGGCCGATAATTCACCCCTCCACTTT
CDR3aa: CASSLAGQGADNSPLHF
j_gene: TRBJ1-6
v_gene: TRBV7-6
abundance: NA
d_gene: TRBD1

CDR3nt: TGTGCCAGCAGCACAACGGGGTCTGGAAACACCATATATTTT
CDR3aa: CASSTTGSGNTIYF
j_gene: TRBJ1-3
v_gene: TRBV7-9
abundance: few
d_gene: NA

CDR3nt: TGTGCCAGCAGTGTCACGGGAGTGGCCAATGAGCAGTTCTTC
CDR3aa: CASSVTGVANEQFF
j_gene: TRBJ2-1
v_gene: TRBV6-4
abundance: NA
d_gene: NA

CDR3nt: TGCAGGCCCCCCGGCGAGCAGTACTTC
CDR3aa: CRPPGEQYF
j_gene: TRBJ2-7
v_gene: TRBV20-1
abundance: NA
d_gene: NA

CDR3nt: TGCGCCAGCAGCCAACCGAGGACAGGGGGGTATGAAAAACTGTTTTTT
CDR3aa: CASSQPRTGGYEKLFF
j_gene: TRBJ1-4
v_gene: TRBV4-1
abundance: NA
d_gene: TRBD1

CDR3nt: TGTGCCAGCAGCCCCGGGACAGAACCAAATCAGCCCCAGCATTTT
CDR3aa: CASSPGTEPNQPQHF
j_gene: TRBJ1-5
v_gene: TRBV7-6
abundance: NA
d_gene: TRBD1

CDR3nt: TGCGCCAGCAGCCGCCCCGGCGGGGGAAATGAGCAGTTCTTC
CDR3aa: CASSRPGGGNEQFF
j_gene: TRBJ2-1
v_gene: TRBV4-1
abundance: NA
d_gene: TRBD2

CDR3nt: TGCGCCAGCAGCTTCGGGTACTCTGGGGCCAACGTCCTGACTTTC
CDR3aa: CASSFGYSGANVLTF
j_gene: TRBJ2-6
v_gene: TRBV5-1
abundance: few
d_gene: NA

CDR3nt: TGTGCCAGCAGCTCCCCTAGCGGGAGGGCACACGAGCAGTACTTC
CDR3aa: CASSSPSGRAHEQYF
j_gene: TRBJ2-7
v_gene: TRBV7-3
abundance: NA
d_gene: TRBD2

CDR3nt: TGCGCCAGCAGCTCACAGGGGGCTGGAAACACCATATATTTT
CDR3aa: CASSSQGAGNTIYF
j_gene: TRBJ1-3
v_gene: TRBV5-1
abundance: NA
d_gene: TRBD1

CDR3nt: TGTGCCAGCAGCCCCCCCGGAGCGGGGGGGCCCAATGAGCAGTTCTTC
CDR3aa: CASSPPGAGGPNEQFF
j_gene: TRBJ2-1
v_gene: TRBV9
abundance: NA
d_gene: TRBD2

CDR3nt: TGTGCCAGCTCACCGCAACAGGGGGATAATTCACCCCTCCACTTT
CDR3aa: CASSPQQGDNSPLHF
j_gene: TRBJ1-6
v_gene: TRBV2
abundance: NA
d_gene: TRBD1

CDR3nt: TGTGCCAGCAGTGCAGGGGGCCTCCCCTACGAGCAGTACTTC
CDR3aa: CASSAGGLPYEQYF
j_gene: TRBJ2-7
v_gene: TRBV2
abundance: once
d_gene: TRBD1

CDR3nt: TGTGCCTGCTCCCGGGGGACAGACAATCAGCCCCAGCATTTT
CDR3aa: CACSRGTDNQPQHF
j_gene: TRBJ1-5
v_gene: TRBV30
abundance: NA
d_gene: TRBD1

CDR3nt: TGTGCCAGCAGTGGGGCAAGGACTCCTAAAGAGACCCAGTACTTC
CDR3aa: CASSGARTPKETQYF
j_gene: TRBJ2-5
v_gene: TRBV2
abundance: NA
d_gene: NA

CDR3nt: TGCGCCAGCAGCCAAGATAATTTTGGGACCGGGGGCTATGGCTACACCTTC
CDR3aa: CASSQDNFGTGGYGYTF
j_gene: TRBJ1-2
v_gene: TRBV4-3
abundance: NA
d_gene: NA

CDR3nt: TGTGCCAGCAGCCCCACAGACCTTAATGAAAAACTGTTTTTT
CDR3aa: CASSPTDLNEKLFF
j_gene: TRBJ1-4
v_gene: TRBV7-8
abundance: once
d_gene: NA

CDR3nt: TGTGCCAGTAGCGTACAGGGGTTCTCTGGAAACACCATATATTTT
CDR3aa: CASSVQGFSGNTIYF
j_gene: TRBJ1-3
v_gene: TRBV19
abundance: NA
d_gene: TRBD1

CDR3nt: TGCACCAGCGTCGGGACAGAAGGCAATCAGCCCCAGCATTTT
CDR3aa: CTSVGTEGNQPQHF
j_gene: TRBJ1-5
v_gene: TRBV1
abundance: NA
d_gene: NA

CDR3nt: TGTGCCAGCAGTTCGCGGGAGAGGGCAAGGTATTTT
CDR3aa: CASSSRERARYF
j_gene: TRBJ2-3
v_gene: TRBV6-6
abundance: NA
d_gene: TRBD2

CDR3nt: TGCGCCAGCAGCAACAGACAGATCCTCTATGGCTACACCTTC
CDR3aa: CASSNRQILYGYTF
j_gene: TRBJ1-2
v_gene: TRBV4-1
abundance: NA
d_gene: NA

CDR3nt: TGTGCCAGCAGCAAAGACAGGGGGCATGAAAAACTGTTTTTT
CDR3aa: CASSKDRGHEKLFF
j_gene: TRBJ1-4
v_gene: TRBV5-4
abundance: NA
d_gene: TRBD1

CDR3nt: TGTGCCAGCAGCCAAGAAAGGCGCGGGAGGTTAAATGAGCAGTTCTTC
CDR3aa: CASSQERRGRLNEQFF
j_gene: TRBJ2-1
v_gene: TRBV4-2
abundance: NA
d_gene: TRBD2